These T cell receptor beta chains were read from a single sample in a study of blood T cell repertoires in COVID-19. Some clones are missing from TCRdb's copy, which holds only in-frame ones; the method was immunoSEQ multiplex PCR. The sample carries under 80,000 clones, 88% recorded once. The sample consisted of peripheral blood. Receptors originate from a human donor in a cohort sampled during active COVID-19. Each CDR3 is given without its conserved first and last residue. A row's size may be missing; if present it is once, few, many or a size class.

clone size	V gene	J gene	CDR3 protein
once	TRBV5-4	TRBJ2-3	ASSLRQRGSTDTQY
.	TRBV7-3	TRBJ2-5	ASSLNGLAGGPLETQY
.	TRBV28	TRBJ2-7	ASSPSGNAYEQY
.	TRBV4-1	TRBJ2-3	ASSQEPREWDTQY
.	TRBV5-5	TRBJ1-3	ASSFQGANTIY
.	TRBV7-8	TRBJ1-6	ASSFKDSWNSPLH
.	TRBV2	TRBJ2-5	ASSEIAGVGETQY
few	TRBV7-2	TRBJ2-7	ASSLDSGGYEQY
few	TRBV15	TRBJ2-7	ATSRDPGDYYEQY
once	TRBV5-1	TRBJ2-2	ASSLGQGTGELF
.	TRBV4-2	TRBJ1-3	ASSPISRGGGNTIY
.	TRBV6-2/TRBV6-3	TRBJ2-7	ASSPRRPLAGVREQY
.	TRBV2	TRBJ2-5	ASSEVLAGGRETQY
.	TRBV19	TRBJ2-3	ASSMGRLDQDTQY
.	TRBV18	TRBJ2-7	ASSPYTGEQY
.	TRBV30	TRBJ2-5	AWSILRGRQETQY
.	TRBV19	TRBJ2-3	ASSIASAQY
.	TRBV5-4	TRBJ2-3	ASSLERRTDTQY
.	TRBV5-1	TRBJ2-1	ASSFSGFSSYNEQF
.	TRBV7-2	TRBJ2-7	ASSVGTGGTYEQY
.	TRBV29-1	TRBJ1-4	STGQGFLEKLF
.	TRBV5-6	TRBJ1-2	ASSLGNRNYGYT